This T cell receptor beta chain was captured in a study of shared clonotypes between healthy human individuals. CDR1 is SEHNR, CDR2 FQNEAQ, per germline (reference sequence). This CDR3 spans 14 amino acids. The ends were cut back, 5 bases at V and 0 bases at J, with 10 bases in the middle. Assay used: immunoSEQ multiplex PCR; TCRdb lists only in-frame clones, some missing. Seen here are some 1,100,000 clones, about 80% observed once, and the top ten hold under 0.6%. The sequence came from a man aged 18-30 years in good health. Some clones in this sample may be carry-over from other donors' samples. This sequence joins TRBV7-9 and TRBJ1-2; a weak D match, TRBD1 (5 bases). What was sequenced was memory CD4+ T cells from PBMCs. Subset reported: CD45RA-negative fraction. The CDR3 DNA follows: TGTGCCAGCAGCCAAGACAGAGCTAACTATGGCTACACCTTC. This codes for CASSQDRANYGYTF.